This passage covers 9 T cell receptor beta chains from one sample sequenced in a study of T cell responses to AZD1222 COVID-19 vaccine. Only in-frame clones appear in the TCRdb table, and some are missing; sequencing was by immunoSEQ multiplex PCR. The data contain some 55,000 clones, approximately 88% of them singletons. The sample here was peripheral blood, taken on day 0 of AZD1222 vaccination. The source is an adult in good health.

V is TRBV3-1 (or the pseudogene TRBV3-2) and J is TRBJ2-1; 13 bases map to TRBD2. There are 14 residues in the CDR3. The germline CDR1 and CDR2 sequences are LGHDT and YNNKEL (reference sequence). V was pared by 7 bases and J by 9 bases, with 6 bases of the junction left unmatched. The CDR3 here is CASKPGLAGTEQFF. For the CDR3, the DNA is TGTGCCAGCAAACCGGGACTAGCGGGAACTGAGCAGTTCTTC.

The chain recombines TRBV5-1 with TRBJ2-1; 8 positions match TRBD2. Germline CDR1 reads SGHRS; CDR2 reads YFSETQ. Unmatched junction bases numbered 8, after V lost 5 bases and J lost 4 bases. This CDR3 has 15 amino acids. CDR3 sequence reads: CASRALAGLYNEQFF. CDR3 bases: TGCGCCAGCAGGGCCCTAGCGGGTTTATACAATGAGCAGTTCTTC. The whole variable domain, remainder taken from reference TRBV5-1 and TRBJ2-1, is KAGVTQTPRYLIKTRGQQVTLSCSPISGHRSVSWYQQTPGQGLQFLFEYFSETQRNKGNFPGRFSGRQFSNSRSEMNVSTLELGDSALYLCASRALAGLYNEQFFGPGTRLTVL.

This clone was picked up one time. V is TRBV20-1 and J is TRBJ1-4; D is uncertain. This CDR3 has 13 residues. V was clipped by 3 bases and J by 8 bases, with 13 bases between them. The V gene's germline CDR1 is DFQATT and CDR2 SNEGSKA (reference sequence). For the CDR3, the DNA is TGCAGTGCTAGTGGGATAAAGGCCGAAAAACTGTTTTTT. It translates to CSASGIKAEKLFF.

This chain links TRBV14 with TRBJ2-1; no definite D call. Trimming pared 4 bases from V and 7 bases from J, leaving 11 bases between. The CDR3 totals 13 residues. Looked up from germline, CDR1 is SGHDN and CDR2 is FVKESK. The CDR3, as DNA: TGTGCCAGCAGCCGAGACTCCGCAAATGAGCAGTTCTTC. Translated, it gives CASSRDSANEQFF. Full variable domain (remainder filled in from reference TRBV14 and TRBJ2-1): EAGVTQFPSHSVIEKGQTVTLRCDPISGHDNLYWYRRVMGKEIKFLLHFVKESKQDESGMPNNRFLAERTGGTYSTLKVQPAELEDSGVYFCASSRDSANEQFFGPGTRLTVL.

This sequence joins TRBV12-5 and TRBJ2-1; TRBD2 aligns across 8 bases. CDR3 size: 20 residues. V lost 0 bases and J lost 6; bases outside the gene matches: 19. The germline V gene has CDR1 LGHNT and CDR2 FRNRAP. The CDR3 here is CASGLVLGVGRREALNEQFF. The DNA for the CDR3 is TGTGCTAGTGGTTTGGTCCTAGGGGTCGGGCGGCGGGAGGCTCTCAATGAGCAGTTCTTC. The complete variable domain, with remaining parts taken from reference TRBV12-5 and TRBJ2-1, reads DARVTQTPRHKVTEMGQEVTMRCQPILGHNTVFWYRQTMMQGLELLAYFRNRAPLDDSGMPKDRFSAEMPDATLATLKIQPSEPRDSAVYFCASGLVLGVGRREALNEQFFGPGTRLTVL.

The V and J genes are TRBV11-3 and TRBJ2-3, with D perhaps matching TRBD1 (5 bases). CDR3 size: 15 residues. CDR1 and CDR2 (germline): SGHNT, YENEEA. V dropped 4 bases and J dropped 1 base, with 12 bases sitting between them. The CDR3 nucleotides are TGTGCCAGCAGCTCCCCGGACAAAGGCACAGATACGCAGTATTTT. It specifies CASSSPDKGTDTQYF. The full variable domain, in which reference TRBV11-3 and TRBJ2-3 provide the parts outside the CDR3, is EAGVVQSPRYKIIEKKQPVAFWCNPISGHNTLYWYLQNLGQGPELLIRYENEEAVDDSQLPKDRFSAERLKGVDSTLKIQPAELGDSAVYLCASSSPDKGTDTQYFGPGTRLTVL.

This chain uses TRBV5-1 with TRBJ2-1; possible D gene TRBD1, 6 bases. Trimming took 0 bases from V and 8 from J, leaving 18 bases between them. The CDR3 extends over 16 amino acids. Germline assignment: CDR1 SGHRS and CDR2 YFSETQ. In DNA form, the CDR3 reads TGCGCCAGCAGCTTGGGATTTAAAGGGGGATTAGATGAGCAGTTCTTC. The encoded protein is CASSLGFKGGLDEQFF.

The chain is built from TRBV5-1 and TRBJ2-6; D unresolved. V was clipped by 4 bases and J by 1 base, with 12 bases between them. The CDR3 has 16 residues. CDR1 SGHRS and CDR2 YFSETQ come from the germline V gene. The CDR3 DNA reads TGCGCCAGCAGCCCACCTACCGGGTCTGGGGCCAACGTCCTGACTTTC. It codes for CASSPPTGSGANVLTF.

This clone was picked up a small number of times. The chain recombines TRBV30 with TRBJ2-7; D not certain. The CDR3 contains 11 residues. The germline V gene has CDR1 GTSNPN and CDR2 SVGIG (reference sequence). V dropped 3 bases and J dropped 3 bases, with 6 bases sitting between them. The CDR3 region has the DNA TGTGCCTGGAGCTTGAACTACGAGCAGTACTTC. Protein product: CAWSLNYEQYF.